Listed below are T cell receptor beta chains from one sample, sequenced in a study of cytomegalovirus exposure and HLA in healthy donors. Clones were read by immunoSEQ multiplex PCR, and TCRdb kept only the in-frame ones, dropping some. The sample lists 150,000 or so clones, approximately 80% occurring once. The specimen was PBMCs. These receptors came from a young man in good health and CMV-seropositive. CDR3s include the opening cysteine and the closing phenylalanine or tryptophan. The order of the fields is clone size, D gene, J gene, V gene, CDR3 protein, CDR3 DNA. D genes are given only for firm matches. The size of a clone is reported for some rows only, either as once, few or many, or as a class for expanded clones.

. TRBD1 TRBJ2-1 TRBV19 CASSHGQVLSYNEQFF TGTGCCAGTAGCCATGGACAGGTCCTCTCCTACAATGAGCAGTTCTTC
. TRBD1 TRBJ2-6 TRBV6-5 CASRAGGSGANVLTF TGTGCCAGCAGGGCAGGGGGCTCTGGGGCCAACGTCCTGACTTTC
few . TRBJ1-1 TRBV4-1 CASSQIIRRNTEAFF TGCGCCAGCAGCCAAATAATACGGAGGAACACTGAAGCTTTCTTT
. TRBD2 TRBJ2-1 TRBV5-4 CASSSHRAGGNNEQFF TGTGCCAGCAGCTCCCACCGAGCGGGGGGCAACAATGAGCAGTTCTTC
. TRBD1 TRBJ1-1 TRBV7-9 CASSLGQGHTEAFF TGTGCCAGCAGCTTAGGACAGGGTCACACTGAAGCTTTCTTT
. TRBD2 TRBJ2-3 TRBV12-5 CASGSSGLAGVTDTQYF TGTGCTAGTGGTTCCTCGGGACTAGCGGGAGTCACAGATACGCAGTATTTT
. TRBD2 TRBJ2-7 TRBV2 CASSAVLAGEYEQYF TGTGCCAGCAGTGCCGTACTAGCGGGGGAATACGAGCAGTACTTC
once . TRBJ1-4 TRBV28 CASSNRAAEKLFF TGTGCCAGCAGCAACAGGGCGGCGGAAAAACTGTTTTTT
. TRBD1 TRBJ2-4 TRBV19 CASSAGTGWQTRAKNIQYF TGTGCCAGTAGTGCCGGGACAGGGTGGCAAACTAGGGCCAAAAACATTCAGTACTTC
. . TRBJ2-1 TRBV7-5 CVRSRGTGTREQFF TGTGTCAGAAGCCGAGGGACAGGAACAAGGGAGCAGTTCTTC
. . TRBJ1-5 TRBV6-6 CAGRQERNQPQHF TGTGCCGGTAGACAGGAGAGGAATCAGCCCCAGCATTTT
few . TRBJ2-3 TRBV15 CATSSGGLEADTQYF TGTGCCACCAGCAGCGGCGGGTTGGAGGCAGATACGCAGTATTTT
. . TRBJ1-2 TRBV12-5 CASGLPRGQTNYGYTF TGTGCTAGTGGTTTGCCTCGGGGTCAGACCAACTATGGCTACACCTTC
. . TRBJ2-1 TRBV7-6 CASSLNYRELGNEQFF TGTGCCAGCAGCTTAAATTACCGGGAGCTCGGCAATGAGCAGTTCTTC
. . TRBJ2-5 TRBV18 CASSPQTGVETQYF TGTGCCAGCTCACCACAAACGGGAGTGGAGACCCAGTACTTC
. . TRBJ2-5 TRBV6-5 CASSTHRETQYF TGTGCCAGCAGCACCCATCGGGAGACCCAGTACTTC
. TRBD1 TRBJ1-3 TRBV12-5 CASGPGQGVSGNTIYF TGTGCTAGTGGACCGGGACAGGGGGTTTCGGGAAACACCATATATTTT
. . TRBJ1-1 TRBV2 CASSEVGRGTFF .
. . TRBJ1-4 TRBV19 CASPGQPEKLFF TGTGCCAGTCCCGGACAGCCCGAAAAACTGTTTTTT
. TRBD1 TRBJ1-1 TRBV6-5 CASSRQGAGTEAFF TGTGCCAGCAGTAGACAGGGGGCAGGCACTGAAGCTTTCTTT
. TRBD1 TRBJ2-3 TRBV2 CASRITRTGPTDTQYF TGTGCCAGCAGGATTACTAGGACAGGGCCCACAGATACGCAGTATTTT
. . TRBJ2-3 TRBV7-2 CASSFGTLRTDTQYF TGTGCCAGCAGCTTCGGGACTCTTAGGACAGATACGCAGTATTTT
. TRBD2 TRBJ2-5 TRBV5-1 CASSLGRAGGPQETQYF TGCGCCAGCAGCTTGGGTCGGGCGGGAGGGCCCCAAGAGACCCAGTACTTC
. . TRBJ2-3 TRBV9 CASSPVTTSTDTQYF TGTGCCAGCAGCCCAGTTACTACTAGCACAGATACGCAGTATTTT
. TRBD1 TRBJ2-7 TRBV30 CAWSEQGNEQYF TGTGCCTGGAGTGAACAGGGGAACGAGCAGTACTTC
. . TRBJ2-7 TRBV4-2 CASSHPYSYEQYF TGTGCCAGCAGCCATCCTTATTCCTACGAGCAGTACTTC
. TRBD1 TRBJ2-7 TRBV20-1 CSVEGGGEQYF TGCAGTGTCGAAGGGGGCGGCGAGCAGTACTTC
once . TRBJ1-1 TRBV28 CASSLSSGWNTEAFF TGTGCCAGCAGTTTATCCTCGGGGTGGAACACTGAAGCTTTCTTT
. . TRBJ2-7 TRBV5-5 CASSITGLEQYF TGTGCCAGCAGCATAACAGGGCTCGAGCAGTACTTC
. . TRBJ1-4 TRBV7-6 CASSLASRALRLFF TGTGCCAGCAGCTTAGCGTCGAGGGCCCTAAGACTGTTTTTT
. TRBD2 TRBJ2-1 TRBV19 CASTGGLASFYNEQFF TGTGCCAGTACCGGGGGACTAGCTAGTTTCTACAATGAGCAGTTCTTC
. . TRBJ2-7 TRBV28 CASSVREKSYEQYF TGTGCCAGCAGTGTTCGGGAGAAATCCTACGAGCAGTACTTC
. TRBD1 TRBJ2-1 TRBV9 CASSPPTGRFSYNEQFF TGTGCCAGCAGCCCCCCGACAGGGCGGTTTTCCTACAATGAGCAGTTCTTC
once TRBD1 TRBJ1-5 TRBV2 CASRGQGFPNQPQHF TGTGCCAGCAGAGGACAGGGATTCCCCAATCAGCCCCAGCATTTT
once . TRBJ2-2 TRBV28 CASSQTGLNTGELFF TGTGCCAGCAGCCAGACAGGTTTGAACACCGGGGAGCTGTTTTTT
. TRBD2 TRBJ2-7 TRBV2 CASSEETSATYEQYF TGTGCCAGCAGTGAGGAGACTAGCGCCACCTACGAGCAGTACTTC
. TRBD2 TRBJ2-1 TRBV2 CASRPLAGGNNEQFF TGTGCCAGCAGGCCTTTAGCGGGAGGTAACAATGAGCAGTTCTTC
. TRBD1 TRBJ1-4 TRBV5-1 CASSGGDRGGEKLFF TGCGCCAGCAGCGGGGGGGACAGGGGAGGTGAAAAACTGTTTTTT
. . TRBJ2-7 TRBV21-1 CASSKVQGLAYEQYF TGTGCCAGCAGCAAAGTCCAAGGACTAGCCTACGAGCAGTACTTC
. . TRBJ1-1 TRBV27 CASSRLTGITEAFF TGTGCCAGCAGTAGACTTACAGGGATAACTGAAGCTTTCTTT
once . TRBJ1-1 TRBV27 CASSFLPVTEAFF TGTGCCAGCAGTTTTTTGCCAGTCACTGAAGCTTTCTTT